This TCR beta chain stems from a study of T cell clones after liver transplantation. V shed 1 base and J shed 0 bases, with 3 bases lying between them. From germline, CDR1 is SQVTM and CDR2 ANQGSEA. This CDR3 contains 12 residues. Repertoires were generated with immunoSEQ multiplex PCR, while TCRdb's copy carries only in-frame clones and drops some. Among 65,000 to 95,000 clones listed, about 80% were seen once. The TCR sequence derives from a human donor who received a liver transplant. The sample was CD4+ T cells from blood, taken before liver transplant. This chain connects TRBV29-1 to TRBJ1-1; D unresolved. CDR3 nucleotides: TGCAGCGTTGAAGTTGTGAACACTGAAGCTTTCTTT. It encodes CSVEVVNTEAFF.